This is a list of T cell receptor beta chains from one sample in a study of shared clonotypes between healthy human individuals. TCRdb keeps only in-frame clones here, not all; method: immunoSEQ multiplex PCR. The sample has hundreds of thousands of clones; 87% are singletons. The sequencing input was memory CD8+ T cells sorted from blood. The receptors stem from a man younger than 35 in good health. Each CDR3 is given with its conserved first and last residue. Fields, in order: clone size, D gene, V gene, J gene, CDR3 protein, CDR3 DNA. D genes are given only for firm matches. Clone size is shown for a subset of rows, as once, few, many or a class of expanded clone.

clone size: once; D gene: NA; V gene: TRBV6-5; J gene: TRBJ2-7; CDR3 protein: CASSTQDLGYEQYF; CDR3 DNA: TGTGCCAGCAGTACACAGGACCTGGGATACGAGCAGTACTTC
clone size: NA; D gene: NA; V gene: TRBV19; J gene: TRBJ1-2; CDR3 protein: CASSIPGLYGYTF; CDR3 DNA: TGTGCCAGTAGTATACCCGGACTCTATGGCTACACCTTC
clone size: NA; D gene: TRBD1; V gene: TRBV28; J gene: TRBJ2-4; CDR3 protein: CASSLWGQAAGGKNIQYF; CDR3 DNA: TGTGCCAGCAGTTTATGGGGACAGGCGGCTGGGGGCAAAAACATTCAGTACTTC
clone size: NA; D gene: TRBD1; V gene: TRBV7-9; J gene: TRBJ1-3; CDR3 protein: CASSDSAAQGANTIYF; CDR3 DNA: TGTGCCAGCAGCGACTCGGCCGCACAGGGGGCGAACACCATATATTTT
clone size: NA; D gene: TRBD2; V gene: TRBV4-3; J gene: TRBJ2-7; CDR3 protein: CASSQEDSGSSYEQYF; CDR3 DNA: TGCGCCAGCAGCCAAGAGGACAGCGGGAGTTCCTACGAGCAGTACTTC
clone size: once; D gene: NA; V gene: TRBV6-1; J gene: TRBJ1-5; CDR3 protein: CASSESENQPQHF; CDR3 DNA: TGTGCCAGCAGTGAATCGGAGAATCAGCCCCAGCATTTT
clone size: NA; D gene: NA; V gene: TRBV15; J gene: TRBJ2-7; CDR3 protein: CATSKLGTPTYEQYF; CDR3 DNA: TGTGCCACCAGCAAATTAGGGACACCAACCTACGAGCAGTACTTC
clone size: NA; D gene: NA; V gene: TRBV27; J gene: TRBJ2-1; CDR3 protein: CASSTETGNEQFF; CDR3 DNA: TGTGCCAGCAGTACCGAGACCGGGAATGAGCAGTTCTTC
clone size: NA; D gene: NA; V gene: TRBV7-6; J gene: TRBJ2-7; CDR3 protein: CASSFRDGETYEQYF; CDR3 DNA: TGTGCCAGCAGCTTCCGGGACGGAGAGACCTACGAGCAGTACTTC
clone size: few; D gene: NA; V gene: TRBV7-2; J gene: TRBJ2-7; CDR3 protein: CASRPSLDSPYEQYF; CDR3 DNA: TGTGCCAGCAGGCCTAGTTTGGATAGCCCCTACGAGCAGTACTTC
clone size: NA; D gene: TRBD1; V gene: TRBV6-5; J gene: TRBJ1-5; CDR3 protein: CASSLTGYSSQPQHF; CDR3 DNA: TGTGCCAGCAGCCTGACAGGGTATAGTAGTCAGCCCCAGCATTTT
clone size: NA; D gene: TRBD2; V gene: TRBV4-3; J gene: TRBJ2-7; CDR3 protein: CASSQGGLAGGEEQYF; CDR3 DNA: TGCGCCAGCAGCCAAGGGGGACTAGCGGGAGGAGAGGAGCAGTACTTC
clone size: NA; D gene: NA; V gene: TRBV2; J gene: TRBJ2-7; CDR3 protein: CASSEGPGMYEQYF; CDR3 DNA: TGTGCCAGCAGTGAAGGGCCAGGGATGTACGAGCAGTACTTC
clone size: NA; D gene: TRBD1; V gene: TRBV9; J gene: TRBJ2-1; CDR3 protein: CASSVRQGSSYNEQFF; CDR3 DNA: TGTGCCAGCAGCGTTCGACAGGGAAGCTCCTACAATGAGCAGTTCTTC
clone size: NA; D gene: NA; V gene: TRBV7-2; J gene: TRBJ2-5; CDR3 protein: CASSSPDGQQETQYF; CDR3 DNA: TGTGCCAGCAGCTCCCCCGACGGACAGCAAGAGACCCAGTACTTC
clone size: NA; D gene: NA; V gene: TRBV5-1; J gene: TRBJ1-1; CDR3 protein: CASMRAGWGMNTEAFF; CDR3 DNA: TGCGCCAGCATGCGGGCAGGGTGGGGCATGAACACTGAAGCTTTCTTT
clone size: NA; D gene: TRBD1; V gene: TRBV5-1; J gene: TRBJ2-3; CDR3 protein: CASRRQGPDTQYF; CDR3 DNA: TGCGCCAGCAGGCGACAGGGTCCAGATACGCAGTATTTT
clone size: NA; D gene: NA; V gene: TRBV11-2; J gene: TRBJ2-5; CDR3 protein: CASSLVRPVDQETQYF; CDR3 DNA: TGTGCCAGCAGCTTAGTACGGCCGGTCGACCAAGAGACCCAGTACTTC
clone size: NA; D gene: NA; V gene: TRBV5-1; J gene: TRBJ1-2; CDR3 protein: CASSETPQGPGGYTF; CDR3 DNA: TGCGCCAGCAGCGAAACTCCACAGGGACCCGGGGGCTACACCTTC
clone size: NA; D gene: TRBD1; V gene: TRBV2; J gene: TRBJ2-2; CDR3 protein: CAIPDRTTGELFF; CDR3 DNA: TGTGCCATCCCGGACAGGACCACCGGGGAGCTGTTTTTT
clone size: NA; D gene: TRBD2; V gene: TRBV7-6; J gene: TRBJ2-1; CDR3 protein: CASSLGLAGGNEQFF; CDR3 DNA: TGTGCCAGCAGCTTAGGCCTAGCGGGTGGAAATGAGCAGTTCTTC
clone size: once; D gene: TRBD1; V gene: TRBV16; J gene: TRBJ1-2; CDR3 protein: CASSESRNPDRDRGYTF; CDR3 DNA: TGTGCCAGCAGCGAATCCCGAAACCCTGACAGGGATCGGGGCTACACCTTC
clone size: NA; D gene: NA; V gene: TRBV7-9; J gene: TRBJ2-1; CDR3 protein: CAGIGDTSYNEQFF; CDR3 DNA: TGTGCCGGTATTGGCGACACCTCCTACAATGAGCAGTTCTTC
clone size: NA; D gene: NA; V gene: TRBV9; J gene: TRBJ1-2; CDR3 protein: CASSDPIGGLAGYGYTF; CDR3 DNA: TGTGCCAGCAGCGACCCCATAGGAGGCCTCGCGGGCTATGGCTACACCTTC
clone size: NA; D gene: NA; V gene: TRBV6-5; J gene: TRBJ1-2; CDR3 protein: CASSYSGQGRHGYTF; CDR3 DNA: TGTGCCAGCAGTTACTCGGGTCAGGGGAGGCATGGCTACACCTTC
clone size: many; D gene: TRBD1; V gene: TRBV6-1; J gene: TRBJ1-2; CDR3 protein: CASSAGTGPSNYGYTF; CDR3 DNA: TGTGCCAGCAGTGCCGGGACAGGGCCTTCTAACTATGGCTACACCTTC
clone size: once; D gene: TRBD2; V gene: TRBV7-8; J gene: TRBJ2-5; CDR3 protein: CASSLASGRTGETQYF; CDR3 DNA: TGTGCCAGCAGCTTAGCTAGCGGGAGGACAGGAGAGACCCAGTACTTC
clone size: NA; D gene: NA; V gene: TRBV27; J gene: TRBJ2-3; CDR3 protein: CASSLKGHTSTDTQYF; CDR3 DNA: TGTGCCAGCAGTCTAAAAGGACACACTAGCACAGATACGCAGTATTTT
clone size: NA; D gene: NA; V gene: TRBV7-8; J gene: TRBJ2-2; CDR3 protein: CASSLPEGDGELFF; CDR3 DNA: TGTGCCAGCAGCCTCCCGGAGGGGGACGGGGAGCTGTTTTTT
clone size: NA; D gene: NA; V gene: TRBV29-1; J gene: TRBJ1-1; CDR3 protein: CSVVGNTEAFF; CDR3 DNA: TGCAGCGTTGTGGGGAACACTGAAGCTTTCTTT
clone size: NA; D gene: NA; V gene: TRBV5-1; J gene: TRBJ2-7; CDR3 protein: CASSSNQAYFSYEQYF; CDR3 DNA: TGCGCCAGCAGCAGCAATCAGGCGTATTTCTCCTACGAGCAGTACTTC
clone size: few; D gene: NA; V gene: TRBV13; J gene: TRBJ2-1; CDR3 protein: CASSTEGANEYEQFF; CDR3 DNA: TGTGCCAGCAGCACTGAAGGGGCCAATGAATATGAGCAGTTCTTC
clone size: NA; D gene: NA; V gene: TRBV5-6; J gene: TRBJ2-3; CDR3 protein: CASSSFREDTQYF; CDR3 DNA: TGTGCCAGCAGCAGCTTCAGGGAGGATACGCAGTATTTT
clone size: NA; D gene: TRBD1; V gene: TRBV28; J gene: TRBJ1-2; CDR3 protein: CASRGTGGFYGYTF; CDR3 DNA: TGTGCCAGCAGGGGGACAGGGGGCTTCTATGGCTACACCTTC
clone size: NA; D gene: NA; V gene: TRBV4-1; J gene: TRBJ1-2; CDR3 protein: CASSQDPGGANYGYTF; CDR3 DNA: TGCGCCAGCAGCCAAGATCCCGGGGGGGCTAACTATGGCTACACCTTC
clone size: NA; D gene: TRBD2; V gene: TRBV4-1; J gene: TRBJ2-5; CDR3 protein: CASSQDSGRGGLETQYF; CDR3 DNA: TGCGCCAGCAGCCAAGATTCGGGGCGGGGGGGACTCGAGACCCAGTACTTC
clone size: NA; D gene: NA; V gene: TRBV27; J gene: TRBJ2-7; CDR3 protein: CASSLRGPSYEQYF; CDR3 DNA: TGTGCCAGCAGTTTACGAGGGCCCTCCTACGAGCAGTACTTC
clone size: NA; D gene: NA; V gene: TRBV27; J gene: TRBJ1-5; CDR3 protein: CASSSAGWQPQHF; CDR3 DNA: TGTGCCAGCAGTTCAGCGGGGTGGCAGCCCCAGCATTTT
clone size: NA; D gene: TRBD2; V gene: TRBV2; J gene: TRBJ2-1; CDR3 protein: CASRISGTSTYNEQFF; CDR3 DNA: TGTGCCAGCAGAATCTCCGGGACTAGCACTTACAATGAGCAGTTCTTC
clone size: NA; D gene: TRBD1; V gene: TRBV9; J gene: TRBJ2-7; CDR3 protein: CASSVGTGAHEQYF; CDR3 DNA: TGTGCCAGCAGCGTCGGGACAGGGGCCCACGAGCAGTACTTC
clone size: NA; D gene: NA; V gene: TRBV9; J gene: TRBJ1-1; CDR3 protein: CASSVWAGVDGEAFF; CDR3 DNA: TGTGCCAGCAGCGTTTGGGCAGGAGTAGATGGTGAAGCTTTCTTT
clone size: NA; D gene: TRBD1; V gene: TRBV28; J gene: TRBJ2-3; CDR3 protein: CASSMPGQGAIAGGTDTQYF; CDR3 DNA: TGTGCCAGCAGTATGCCGGGACAGGGGGCAATAGCGGGGGGCACAGATACGCAGTATTTT
clone size: NA; D gene: NA; V gene: TRBV5-4; J gene: TRBJ2-7; CDR3 protein: CASSPDLTYEQYF; CDR3 DNA: TGTGCCAGCAGCCCGGACCTTACCTACGAGCAGTACTTC
clone size: few; D gene: TRBD1; V gene: TRBV14; J gene: TRBJ1-6; CDR3 protein: CASSHWDRASYSPLHF; CDR3 DNA: TGTGCCAGCAGCCATTGGGACAGGGCCTCCTATTCACCCCTCCACTTT
clone size: few; D gene: NA; V gene: TRBV7-2; J gene: TRBJ2-5; CDR3 protein: CASSPSTSGALETQYF; CDR3 DNA: TGTGCCAGCAGCCCCTCTACGTCGGGGGCTCTAGAGACCCAGTACTTC
clone size: NA; D gene: NA; V gene: TRBV27; J gene: TRBJ1-1; CDR3 protein: CASSLSRVLNTEAFF; CDR3 DNA: TGTGCCAGCAGTTTATCGAGGGTTTTGAACACTGAAGCTTTCTTT
clone size: NA; D gene: TRBD1; V gene: TRBV7-3; J gene: TRBJ2-1; CDR3 protein: CASSPSTGGRYNEQFF; CDR3 DNA: TGTGCCAGCAGCCCTTCTACAGGGGGCAGGTACAATGAGCAGTTCTTC
clone size: NA; D gene: TRBD1; V gene: TRBV2; J gene: TRBJ1-1; CDR3 protein: CASIGQGLSEAFF; CDR3 DNA: TGTGCCAGCATCGGACAGGGGTTATCTGAAGCTTTCTTT
clone size: NA; D gene: NA; V gene: TRBV5-1; J gene: TRBJ2-7; CDR3 protein: CASRTDSSYEQYF; CDR3 DNA: TGCGCCAGCAGGACGGACTCATCGTACGAGCAGTACTTC
clone size: NA; D gene: NA; V gene: TRBV6-6; J gene: TRBJ1-5; CDR3 protein: CASSYSEGGQPQHF; CDR3 DNA: TGTGCCAGCAGTTACTCGGAGGGGGGTCAGCCCCAGCATTTT
clone size: NA; D gene: TRBD2; V gene: TRBV7-7; J gene: TRBJ2-5; CDR3 protein: CASSFRRVAGAKETQYF; CDR3 DNA: TGTGCTAGCAGCTTCCGTAGAGTAGCGGGAGCGAAAGAGACCCAGTACTTC